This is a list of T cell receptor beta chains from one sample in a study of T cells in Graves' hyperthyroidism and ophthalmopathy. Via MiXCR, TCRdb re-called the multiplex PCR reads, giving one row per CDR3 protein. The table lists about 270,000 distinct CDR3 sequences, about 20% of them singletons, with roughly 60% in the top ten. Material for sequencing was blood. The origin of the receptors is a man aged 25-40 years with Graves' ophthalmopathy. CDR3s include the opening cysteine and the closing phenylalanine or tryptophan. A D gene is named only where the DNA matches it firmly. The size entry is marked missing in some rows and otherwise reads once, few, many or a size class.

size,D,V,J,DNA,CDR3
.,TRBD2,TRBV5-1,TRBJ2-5,TGCGCCAGCGGATCCGGGACTAGATTCGAGACCCAGTACTTC,CASGSGTRFETQYF
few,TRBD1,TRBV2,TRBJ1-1,TGTGCCAGTGGACAGGTGAACACTGAAGCTTTCTTT,CASGQVNTEAFF
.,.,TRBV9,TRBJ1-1,TGTGCCAGCAGCGACCCAAAGGGAGGGGGTCAAGGTGCCACTGAAGCTTTCTTT,CASSDPKGGGQGATEAFF
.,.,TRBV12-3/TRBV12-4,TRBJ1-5,TGTGCCAGCACCCTAGGGGCGAATAGCAATCAGCCCCAGCATTTT,CASTLGANSNQPQHF
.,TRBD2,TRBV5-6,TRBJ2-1,TGTGCCAGCACACTTAGAGAGGGACTAGCGGCGTCCACCTACAATGAGCAGTTCTTC,CASTLREGLAASTYNEQFF
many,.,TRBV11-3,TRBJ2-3,TGTGCCAACACCGAGGGGAGCGCAGATACGCAGTATTTT,CANTEGSADTQYF
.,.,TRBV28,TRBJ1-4,TGTGCCAGCAGTCCCCGGGCCGGGGGCAATGAAAAACTGTTTTTT,CASSPRAGGNEKLFF
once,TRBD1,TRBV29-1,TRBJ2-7,TGCAGCGTTGACACAGGGGACGAGCAGTACTTC,CSVDTGDEQYF
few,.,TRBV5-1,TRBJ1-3,TGCGCCAGCAGCTTGGACGGAGACTCTGGAAACACCATATATTTT,CASSLDGDSGNTIYF
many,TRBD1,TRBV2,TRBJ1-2,TGTGCCAGCAGTGGGACAGGGGGCTATGGCTACACCTTC,CASSGTGGYGYTF
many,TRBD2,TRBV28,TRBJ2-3,TGTGCCAGCAACCCAACTAGCGGGAGTGGTGATACGCAGTATTTT,CASNPTSGSGDTQYF
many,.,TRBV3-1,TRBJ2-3,TGTGCCAGCAGCCTACGGATAGATACGCAGTATTTT,CASSLRIDTQYF
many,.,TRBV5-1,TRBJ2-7,TGCGCCAGCAGCTTGAAGGGGGACGGAGCCTACGAGCAGTACTTC,CASSLKGDGAYEQYF
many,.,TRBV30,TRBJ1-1,TGTGCCTGGGAAGACAGGACTGAAGCTTTCTTT,CAWEDRTEAFF
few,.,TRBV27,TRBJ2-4,TGTGCCAGCAGTTCTTTTATACCAGGCGAAGCCGCCAAAAACATTCAGTACTTC,CASSSFIPGEAAKNIQYF
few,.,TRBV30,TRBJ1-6,TGTGCCTGGAGTGGGGGACTGAGGCCCTATAATTCACCCCTCCACTTT,CAWSGGLRPYNSPLHF
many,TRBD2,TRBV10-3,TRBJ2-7,TGTGCCATCAGTGAGCCTAGCGGGAGAAGCTACGAGCAGTACTTC,CAISEPSGRSYEQYF
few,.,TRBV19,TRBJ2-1,TGTGCCAGTAGTATGGGACCGTTGAGCGATGAGCAGTTCTTC,CASSMGPLSDEQFF
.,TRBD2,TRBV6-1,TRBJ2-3,TGTGCCAGCAGAACCCGGGACAAGGGACTAGCGGGAGTTGTAGATACGCAGTATTTT,CASRTRDKGLAGVVDTQYF
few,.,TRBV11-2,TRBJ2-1,TGTGCCAGCAGCTCCCCTGGGGCAATAAGTCGGGAGCAGTTCTTC,CASSSPGAISREQFF
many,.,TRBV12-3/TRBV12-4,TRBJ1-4,TGTGCCAGCAGATACGAAGGAACTAATGAAAAACTGTTTTTT,CASRYEGTNEKLFF
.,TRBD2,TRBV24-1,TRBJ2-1,TGTGCCACCAGTGATGGGACTAGCGGGAGAAATGAGCAGTTCTTC,CATSDGTSGRNEQFF
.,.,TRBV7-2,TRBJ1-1,TGTGCCAGCAGCCCCTCCGAGCTTGTCTACACTGAAGCTTTCTTT,CASSPSELVYTEAFF
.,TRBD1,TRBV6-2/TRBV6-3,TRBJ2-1,TGTGCCAGCAATCCCACAGGGGTAACCTCCTACAATGAGCAGTTCTTC,CASNPTGVTSYNEQFF
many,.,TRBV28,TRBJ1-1,TGTGCCAGCAGTGACAGCACGAACACTGAAGCTTTCTTT,CASSDSTNTEAFF
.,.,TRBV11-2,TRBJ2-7,TGTGCCAGCCCCCACGTGGAGTATCTCCTGCCGAACGAGCAGTACTTC,CASPHVEYLLPNEQYF
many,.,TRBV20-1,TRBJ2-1,TGCAGTGCTGACCGGGACTACAATGAGCAGTTCTTC,CSADRDYNEQFF
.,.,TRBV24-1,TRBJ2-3,TGTGCCACCAGTGATGGGGGGCGAGGCACAGATACGCAGTATTTT,CATSDGGRGTDTQYF
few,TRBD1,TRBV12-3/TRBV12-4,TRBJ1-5,TGTGCCAGCAGTTCCGGGACAGGGCGCAATCAGCCCCAGCATTTT,CASSSGTGRNQPQHF
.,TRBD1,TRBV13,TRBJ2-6,TGTGCCAGCAGCTTAATAGGACAGGGGGCGTTTGGGGCCAACGTCCTGACTTTC,CASSLIGQGAFGANVLTF
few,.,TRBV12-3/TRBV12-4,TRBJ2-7,TGTGCCAGCGCGGGGAGGGGGCGCTACGAGCAGTACTTC,CASAGRGRYEQYF
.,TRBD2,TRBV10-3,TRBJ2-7,TGTGCCATTACTAGCGGGGCCAGCGAGCAGTACTTC,CAITSGASEQYF
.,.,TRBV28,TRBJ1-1,TGTGCCAGCAGTTTGTTGGAGAACACTGAAGCTTTCTTT,CASSLLENTEAFF
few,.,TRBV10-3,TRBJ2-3,TGTGCCATCAGTGAGTCTGTCGCAGATACGCAGTATTTT,CAISESVADTQYF
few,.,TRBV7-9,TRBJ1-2,TGTGCCAGCAGCTTAGAGGGGATGCTTTCCCGGCATGGCTACACCTTC,CASSLEGMLSRHGYTF
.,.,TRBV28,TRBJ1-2,TGTGCCAGCAGTTTATTACCCTCCCTGGCGGGTGGCTACACCTTC,CASSLLPSLAGGYTF
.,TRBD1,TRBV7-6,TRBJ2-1,TGTGCCAGCAGCTCCGGACAGGTGAATGAGCAGTTCTTC,CASSSGQVNEQFF
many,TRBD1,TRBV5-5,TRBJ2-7,TGTGCCAGCAGCTTCGACCCGACCCGACAGGGGCTAGGGCGGTACGAGCAGTACTTC,CASSFDPTRQGLGRYEQYF
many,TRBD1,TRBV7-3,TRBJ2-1,TGTGCCAGCAGCTCGACAGGGTATGAGCAGTTCTTC,CASSSTGYEQFF
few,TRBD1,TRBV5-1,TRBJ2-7,TGCGCCAGCAGCTTGTGGACAGGGGGCTACGAGCAGTACTTC,CASSLWTGGYEQYF
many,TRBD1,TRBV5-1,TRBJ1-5,TGCGCCAGCAGCCGGACAGGGGAGTCCAATCAGCCCCAGCATTTT,CASSRTGESNQPQHF
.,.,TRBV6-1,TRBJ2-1,TGTGCCAGCGGGACCGGGAATGAGCAGTTCTTC,CASGTGNEQFF
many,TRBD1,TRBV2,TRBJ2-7,TGTGCCAGCAGTTGGACAGGGGACGAGCAGTACTTC,CASSWTGDEQYF
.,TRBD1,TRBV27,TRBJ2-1,TGTGCCAGCAGTTTAGGGCAGGGGGCGCAAAATGAGCAGTTCTTC,CASSLGQGAQNEQFF
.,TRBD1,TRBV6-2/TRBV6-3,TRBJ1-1,TGTGCCAGCAGATATGGGACAGGGCGAGTCACTGAAGCTTTCTTT,CASRYGTGRVTEAFF
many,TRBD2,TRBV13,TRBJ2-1,TGTGCCAGCAGCTTAGTAGGACTAGCGGCCTACAATGAGCAGTTCTTC,CASSLVGLAAYNEQFF
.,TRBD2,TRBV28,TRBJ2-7,TGTGCCAGCAGATCTCCGGGACTAGCGGGTTGGCAATCCTACGAGCAGTACTTC,CASRSPGLAGWQSYEQYF
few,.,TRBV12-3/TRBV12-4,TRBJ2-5,TGTGCCAGCACCTCTGGTGGGACCCAGTACTTC,CASTSGGTQYF
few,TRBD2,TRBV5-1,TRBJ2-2,TGCGCCAGCAGCGAAGGGACTAGCGGATTCACCGGGGAGCTGTTTTTT,CASSEGTSGFTGELFF
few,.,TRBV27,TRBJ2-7,TGTGCCAGCAGTTTAAGTCATTTTTTGAACGAGCAGTACTTC,CASSLSHFLNEQYF
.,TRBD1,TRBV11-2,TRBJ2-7,TGTGCCAGCAGCTTTCACAGGGGGCCATACGAGCAGTACTTC,CASSFHRGPYEQYF
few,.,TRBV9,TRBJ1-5,TGTGCCAGCAGCGCCGGGACCTACAATCAGCCCCAGCATTTT,CASSAGTYNQPQHF
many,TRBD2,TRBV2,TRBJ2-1,TGTGCCAGCAGTGTGCGGGAGGCCTACAATGAGCAGTTCTTC,CASSVREAYNEQFF
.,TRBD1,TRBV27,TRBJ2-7,TGTGCCAGCAGTCCCTGGACAGGCTACGAGCAGTACTTC,CASSPWTGYEQYF
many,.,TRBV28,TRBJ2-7,TGTGCCAGCAGTTTTTTCTACGAGCAGTACTTC,CASSFFYEQYF